This TCR beta chain was documented in a study of cytomegalovirus exposure and HLA in healthy donors. Overall study findings and caveats: Analyses of presence/absence relied on an assumption of roughly uniform sequencing depth across donors. Links to common viral pathogens appeared, in a later analysis, for several of the most significant clusters.

The CDR3 has 16 amino acids. V lost 7 bases, J lost 2 bases, and 12 bases stayed unmatched. From germline, CDR1 is MDHEN and CDR2 SYDVKM. Primers: 60 Vbeta forward and 13 Jbeta reverse. TCRdb's copy holds only in-frame clones and misses some; the assay was immunoSEQ multiplex PCR. The table lists 55,000 to 65,000 clones, approximately 85% of them singletons. A word on this clone: Its specificity is not known.

The J gene is TRBJ2-3, the V gene TRBV28; the match to TRBD2 covers 7 bases. This sequence was found in a female donor in good health and CMV-seronegative. The source material was PBMCs. The CDR3, as DNA: TGTGCCAGCATCTCGGGGGGTCTTTCTTACACAGATACGCAGTATTTT. This encodes CASISGGLSYTDTQYF. Full variable domain (remainder filled in from reference TRBV28 and TRBJ2-3): DVKVTQSSRYLVKRTGEKVFLECVQDMDHENMFWYRQDPGLGLRLIYFSYDVKMKEKGDIPEGYSVSREKKERFSLILESASTNQTSMYLCASISGGLSYTDTQYFGPGTRLTVL.